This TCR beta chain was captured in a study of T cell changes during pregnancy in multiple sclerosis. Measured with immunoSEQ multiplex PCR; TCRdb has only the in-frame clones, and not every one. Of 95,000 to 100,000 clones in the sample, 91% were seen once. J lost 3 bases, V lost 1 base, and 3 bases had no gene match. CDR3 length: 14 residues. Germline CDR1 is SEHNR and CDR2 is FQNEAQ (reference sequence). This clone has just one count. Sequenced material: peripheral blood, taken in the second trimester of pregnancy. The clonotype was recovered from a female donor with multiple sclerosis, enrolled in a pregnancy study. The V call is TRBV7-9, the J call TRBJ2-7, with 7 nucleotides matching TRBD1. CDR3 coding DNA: TGTGCCAGCAGCTTAGACAGGGGCATCTACGAGCAGTACTTC. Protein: CASSLDRGIYEQYF. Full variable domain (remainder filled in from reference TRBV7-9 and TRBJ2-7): DTGVSQNPRHKITKRGQNVTFRCDPISEHNRLYWYRQTLGQGPEFLTYFQNEAQLEKSRLLSDRFSAERPKGSFSTLEIQRTEQGDSAMYLCASSLDRGIYEQYFGPGTRLTVT.